The rows below give T cell receptor beta chains drawn from one sample of a study of shared clonotypes between healthy human individuals. Clones were read by immunoSEQ multiplex PCR, and TCRdb kept only the in-frame ones, dropping some. The table lists more than 2 million clones, 93% of them singletons. Sequencing was done on a sample of naive CD8+ T cells from PBMCs. The source is a man in his late teens or twenties in good health. Some clones in this sample may be carry-over from other donors' samples. CDR3s include the opening cysteine and the closing phenylalanine or tryptophan. A D gene is named only where the DNA matches it firmly. Clone sizes are given selectively: once, few, many, or a class where the clone is expanded.

abundance: -
j_gene: TRBJ2-7
d_gene: -
v_gene: TRBV5-6
CDR3aa: CASSPRTANSYEQYF
CDR3nt: TGTGCCAGCAGCCCGAGGACAGCCAATTCCTACGAGCAGTACTTC

abundance: -
j_gene: TRBJ1-2
d_gene: TRBD1
v_gene: TRBV7-9
CDR3aa: CASSLAPGQGNYGYTF
CDR3nt: TGTGCCAGCAGCTTAGCCCCAGGACAGGGGAACTATGGCTACACCTTC

abundance: -
j_gene: TRBJ2-5
d_gene: TRBD1
v_gene: TRBV7-9
CDR3aa: CASSLASRGETQYF
CDR3nt: TGTGCCAGCAGCTTAGCGTCCAGGGGGGAGACCCAGTACTTC

abundance: once
j_gene: TRBJ1-4
d_gene: -
v_gene: TRBV13
CDR3aa: CASSLDGDSTNEKLFF
CDR3nt: TGTGCCAGCAGCTTAGATGGTGATTCAACTAATGAAAAACTGTTTTTT

abundance: -
j_gene: TRBJ1-1
d_gene: -
v_gene: TRBV7-9
CDR3aa: CASSFPVTEAFF
CDR3nt: TGTGCCAGCAGCTTCCCGGTCACCGAAGCTTTCTTT

abundance: -
j_gene: TRBJ2-1
d_gene: -
v_gene: TRBV4-1
CDR3aa: CASSHDYLGGGEQFF
CDR3nt: TGCGCCAGCAGCCATGATTACTTAGGGGGTGGTGAGCAGTTCTTC

abundance: -
j_gene: TRBJ1-5
d_gene: -
v_gene: TRBV7-8
CDR3aa: CASSLDLADSNQPQHF
CDR3nt: TGTGCCAGCAGCTTAGATCTGGCGGATAGCAATCAGCCCCAGCATTTT

abundance: -
j_gene: TRBJ2-7
d_gene: -
v_gene: TRBV13
CDR3aa: CASSSTKWSSSYEQYF
CDR3nt: TGTGCCAGCAGCTCAACGAAGTGGAGTTCATCCTACGAGCAGTACTTC

abundance: -
j_gene: TRBJ1-2
d_gene: TRBD1
v_gene: TRBV5-1
CDR3aa: CASSLRQGTSYGYTF
CDR3nt: TGCGCCAGCAGCTTACGACAGGGGACTAGCTATGGCTACACCTTC

abundance: -
j_gene: TRBJ1-4
d_gene: -
v_gene: TRBV5-1
CDR3aa: CASSGGQNEKLFF
CDR3nt: TGCGCCAGCAGCGGAGGACAGAATGAAAAACTGTTTTTT

abundance: -
j_gene: TRBJ1-1
d_gene: -
v_gene: TRBV6-5
CDR3aa: CASSIRGPGNTEAFF
CDR3nt: TGTGCCAGCAGTATACGTGGACCGGGGAACACTGAAGCTTTCTTT

abundance: once
j_gene: TRBJ1-2
d_gene: TRBD1
v_gene: TRBV7-9
CDR3aa: CASSVRTGGPNYGYTF
CDR3nt: TGTGCCAGCAGCGTGCGGACAGGGGGCCCCAACTATGGCTACACCTTC

abundance: once
j_gene: TRBJ2-3
d_gene: -
v_gene: TRBV6-5
CDR3aa: CASRPDGGDTQYF
CDR3nt: TGTGCCAGCAGACCCGACGGTGGAGATACGCAGTATTTT

abundance: -
j_gene: TRBJ2-7
d_gene: -
v_gene: TRBV12-2
CDR3aa: CASLVQRVIYEQYF
CDR3nt: TGTGCAAGTCTGGTCCAGCGGGTTATCTACGAGCAGTACTTC

abundance: -
j_gene: TRBJ2-1
d_gene: -
v_gene: TRBV10-2
CDR3aa: CASSELGFYNEQFF
CDR3nt: TGCGCCAGCAGTGAGCTGGGATTTTACAATGAGCAGTTCTTC

abundance: -
j_gene: TRBJ2-3
d_gene: TRBD1
v_gene: TRBV11-2
CDR3aa: CARTPWDRSTDTQYF
CDR3nt: TGTGCCAGGACCCCCTGGGACAGGAGCACAGATACGCAGTATTTT

abundance: -
j_gene: TRBJ2-1
d_gene: TRBD1
v_gene: TRBV27
CDR3aa: CASSLRTGDGNEQFF
CDR3nt: TGTGCCAGCAGTTTACGTACAGGGGATGGCAATGAGCAGTTCTTC

abundance: -
j_gene: TRBJ2-1
d_gene: TRBD2
v_gene: TRBV5-1
CDR3aa: CASTTSGVRDSYNEQFF
CDR3nt: TGCGCCAGCACCACCAGCGGGGTACGGGACTCCTACAATGAGCAGTTCTTC

abundance: once
j_gene: TRBJ2-4
d_gene: -
v_gene: TRBV5-6
CDR3aa: CASSAALGIQYF
CDR3nt: TGTGCCAGCAGCGCCGCTTTGGGCATTCAGTACTTC

abundance: -
j_gene: TRBJ2-7
d_gene: TRBD1
v_gene: TRBV6-4
CDR3aa: CASSEGTGHYEQYF
CDR3nt: TGTGCCAGCAGTGAAGGGACAGGCCACTACGAGCAGTACTTC

abundance: once
j_gene: TRBJ2-7
d_gene: -
v_gene: TRBV7-6
CDR3aa: CASSLVGEFSHEQYF
CDR3nt: TGTGCCAGCAGCTTAGTTGGGGAATTCAGCCACGAGCAGTACTTC

abundance: few
j_gene: TRBJ1-4
d_gene: -
v_gene: TRBV2
CDR3aa: CANRGVGEKLFF
CDR3nt: TGTGCCAACAGAGGTGTAGGTGAAAAACTGTTTTTT